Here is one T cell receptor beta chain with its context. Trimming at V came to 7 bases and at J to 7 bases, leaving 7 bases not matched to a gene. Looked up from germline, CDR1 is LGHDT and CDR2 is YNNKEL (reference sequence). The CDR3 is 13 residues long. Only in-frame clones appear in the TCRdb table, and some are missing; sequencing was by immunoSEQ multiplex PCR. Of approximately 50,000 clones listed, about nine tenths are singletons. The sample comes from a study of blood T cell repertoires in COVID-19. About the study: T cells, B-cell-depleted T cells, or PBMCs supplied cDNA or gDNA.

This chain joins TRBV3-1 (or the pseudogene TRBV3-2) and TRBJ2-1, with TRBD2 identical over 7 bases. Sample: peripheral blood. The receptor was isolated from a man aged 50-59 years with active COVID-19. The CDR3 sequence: CASKPLGGNEQFF. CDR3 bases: TGTGCCAGCAAGCCTTTGGGGGGGAATGAGCAGTTCTTC.